There are a few counts of the clone carrying this T cell receptor beta chain. Its antigen is not known. Germline values: CDR1 LGHNA, CDR2 YSLEER. This CDR3 is built from 16 residues. The germline V and J ends were trimmed by 4 bases and 6 bases, with 22 bases remaining between them. The data stem from a study of identical twins. The study, taken as a whole, reports: The models systematically underestimated how much out-of-frame TCR alpha was shared in monozygotic twins. The same donors were not followed; conclusions instead depended on cross-sectional statistical analysis.

The authors used template switching to add a universal primer site and gave cDNA unique molecular identifiers. From the 5' RACE reads, TCRdb called clonotypes with MiXCR, one entry per CDR3 protein. The table records 250,000 to 300,000 distinct CDR3 sequences, less than 9.5% of them present only once. These data also formed part of another study, on yellow fever vaccine responses in identical twins.

The receptor was isolated from a woman between 18 and 30 years old in good health. This chain links TRBV4-3 with TRBJ2-7, with D perhaps matching TRBD2 (6 bases). Sample: CD8+ T cells sorted from blood. CDR3 DNA: TGCGCCAGCAGCCTCACCCTGTCGGAGGGCCAGGTCGAGCAGTACTTC. Translation: CASSLTLSEGQVEQYF.